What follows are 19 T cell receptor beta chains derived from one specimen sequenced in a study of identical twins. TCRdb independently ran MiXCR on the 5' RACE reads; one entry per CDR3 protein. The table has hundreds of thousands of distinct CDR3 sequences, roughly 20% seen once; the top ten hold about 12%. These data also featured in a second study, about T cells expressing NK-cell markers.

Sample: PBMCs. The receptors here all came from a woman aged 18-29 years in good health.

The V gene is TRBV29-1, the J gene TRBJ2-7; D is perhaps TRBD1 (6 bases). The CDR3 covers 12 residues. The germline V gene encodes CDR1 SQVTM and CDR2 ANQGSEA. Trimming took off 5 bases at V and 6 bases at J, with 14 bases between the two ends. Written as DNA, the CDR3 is TGCAGCGTTAAAACAGGGAATAGCGAGCAGTACTTC. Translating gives CSVKTGNSEQYF.

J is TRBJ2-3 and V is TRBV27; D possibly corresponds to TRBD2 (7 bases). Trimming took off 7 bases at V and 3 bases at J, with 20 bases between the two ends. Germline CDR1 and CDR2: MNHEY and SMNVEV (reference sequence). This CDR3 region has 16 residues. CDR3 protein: CASTPDGGAITDTQYF. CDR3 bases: TGTGCCAGCACCCCGGATGGGGGGGCGATTACAGATACGCAGTATTTT.

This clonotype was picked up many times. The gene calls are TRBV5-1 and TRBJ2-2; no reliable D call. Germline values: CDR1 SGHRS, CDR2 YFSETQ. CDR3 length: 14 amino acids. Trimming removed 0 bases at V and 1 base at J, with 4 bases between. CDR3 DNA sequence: TGCGCCAGCAGCTTGGAAGAGAACACCGGGGAGCTGTTTTTT. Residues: CASSLEENTGELFF. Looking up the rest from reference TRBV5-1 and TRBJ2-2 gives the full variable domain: KAGVTQTPRYLIKTRGQQVTLSCSPISGHRSVSWYQQTPGQGLQFLFEYFSETQRNKGNFPGRFSGRQFSNSRSEMNVSTLELGDSALYLCASSLEENTGELFFGEGSRLTVL.

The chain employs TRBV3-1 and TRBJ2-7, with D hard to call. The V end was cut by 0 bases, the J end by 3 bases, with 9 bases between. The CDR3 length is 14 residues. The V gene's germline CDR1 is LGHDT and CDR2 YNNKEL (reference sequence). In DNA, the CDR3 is TGTGCCAGCAGCCAAGACAGAGGAGACTACGAGCAGTACTTC. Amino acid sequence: CASSQDRGDYEQYF.

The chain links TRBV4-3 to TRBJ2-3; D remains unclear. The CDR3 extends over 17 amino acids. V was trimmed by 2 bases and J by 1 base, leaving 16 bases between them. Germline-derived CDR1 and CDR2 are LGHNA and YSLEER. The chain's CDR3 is CASSQWFHFQGTDTQYF. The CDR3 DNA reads TGCGCCAGCAGCCAATGGTTCCACTTTCAAGGCACAGATACGCAGTATTTT.

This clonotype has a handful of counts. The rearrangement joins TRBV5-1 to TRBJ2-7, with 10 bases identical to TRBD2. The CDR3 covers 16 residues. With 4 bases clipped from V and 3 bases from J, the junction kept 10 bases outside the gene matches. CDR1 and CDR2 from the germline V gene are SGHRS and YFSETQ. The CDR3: CASSLGTSAGNYEQYF. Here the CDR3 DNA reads TGCGCCAGCAGCCTCGGGACTAGCGCCGGAAACTACGAGCAGTACTTC.

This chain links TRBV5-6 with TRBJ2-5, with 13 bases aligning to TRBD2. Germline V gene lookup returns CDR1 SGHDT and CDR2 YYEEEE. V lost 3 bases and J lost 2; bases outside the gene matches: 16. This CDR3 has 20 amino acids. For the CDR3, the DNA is TGTGCCAGCAGCTCCTACAAGACTAGCGGGGGGCGATACTCACAAGAGACCCAGTACTTC. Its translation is CASSSYKTSGGRYSQETQYF.

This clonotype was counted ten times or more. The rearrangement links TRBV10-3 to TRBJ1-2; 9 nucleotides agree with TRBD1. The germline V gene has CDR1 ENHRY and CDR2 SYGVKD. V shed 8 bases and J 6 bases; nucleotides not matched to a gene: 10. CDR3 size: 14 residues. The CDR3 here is CAISSAGQGHGYTF. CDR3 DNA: TGTGCCATCTCGTCTGCGGGACAGGGACATGGCTACACCTTC.

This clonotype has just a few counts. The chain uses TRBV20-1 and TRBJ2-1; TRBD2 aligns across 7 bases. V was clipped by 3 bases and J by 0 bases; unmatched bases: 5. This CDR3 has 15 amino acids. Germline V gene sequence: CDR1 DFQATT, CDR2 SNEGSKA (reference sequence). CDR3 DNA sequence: TGCAGTGCTAGCTTCGCGGGGGACTCCTACAATGAGCAGTTCTTC. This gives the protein CSASFAGDSYNEQFF.

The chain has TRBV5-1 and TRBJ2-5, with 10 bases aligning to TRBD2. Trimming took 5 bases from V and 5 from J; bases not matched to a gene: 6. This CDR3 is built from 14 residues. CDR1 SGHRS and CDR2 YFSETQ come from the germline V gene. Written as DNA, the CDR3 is TGCGCCAGCAGAGCTAGCGGGAGTGCTGAGACCCAGTACTTC. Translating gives CASRASGSAETQYF.

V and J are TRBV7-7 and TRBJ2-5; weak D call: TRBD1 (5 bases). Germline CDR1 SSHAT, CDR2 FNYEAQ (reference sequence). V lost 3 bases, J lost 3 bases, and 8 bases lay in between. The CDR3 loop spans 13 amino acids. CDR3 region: CASSFGAEETQYF. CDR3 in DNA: TGTGCCAGCAGCTTTGGGGCAGAAGAGACCCAGTACTTC.

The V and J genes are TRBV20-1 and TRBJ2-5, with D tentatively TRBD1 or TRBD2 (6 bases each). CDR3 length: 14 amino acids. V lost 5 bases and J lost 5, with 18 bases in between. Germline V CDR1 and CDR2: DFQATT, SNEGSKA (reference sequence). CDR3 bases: TGCAGTGCTTCCCGGTCGGGGGCGGTGGAGACCCAGTACTTC. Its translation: CSASRSGAVETQYF.

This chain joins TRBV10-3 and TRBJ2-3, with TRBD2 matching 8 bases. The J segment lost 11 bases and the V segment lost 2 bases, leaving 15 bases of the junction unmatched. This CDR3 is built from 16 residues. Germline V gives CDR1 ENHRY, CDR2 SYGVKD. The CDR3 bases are TGTGCCATCAGTGAGGGGACCGGGACTAGGGGATCAGAGCAGTATTTT. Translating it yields CAISEGTGTRGSEQYF.

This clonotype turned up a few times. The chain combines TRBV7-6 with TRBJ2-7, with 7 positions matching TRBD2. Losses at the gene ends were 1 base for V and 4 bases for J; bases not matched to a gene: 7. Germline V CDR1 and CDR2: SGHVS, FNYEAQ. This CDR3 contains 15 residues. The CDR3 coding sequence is TGTGCCAGCAGCTTAGAGGCTAGCGGTAAATACGAGCAGTACTTC. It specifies CASSLEASGKYEQYF.

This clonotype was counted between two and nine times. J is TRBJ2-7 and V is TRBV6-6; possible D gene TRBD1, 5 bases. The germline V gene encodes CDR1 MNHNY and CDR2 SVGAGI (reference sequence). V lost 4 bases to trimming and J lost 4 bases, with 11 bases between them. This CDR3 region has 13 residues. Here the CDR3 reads CASSFGRAYEQYF. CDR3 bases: TGTGCCAGCAGTTTCGGCAGGGCTTACGAGCAGTACTTC.

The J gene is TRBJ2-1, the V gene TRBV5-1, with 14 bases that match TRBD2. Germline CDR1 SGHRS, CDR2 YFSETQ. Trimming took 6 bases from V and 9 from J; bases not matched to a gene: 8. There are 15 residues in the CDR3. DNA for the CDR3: TGCGCCAGCACTACTTCGGGACTAGCGGGAGCTGAGCAGTTCTTC. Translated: CASTTSGLAGAEQFF.

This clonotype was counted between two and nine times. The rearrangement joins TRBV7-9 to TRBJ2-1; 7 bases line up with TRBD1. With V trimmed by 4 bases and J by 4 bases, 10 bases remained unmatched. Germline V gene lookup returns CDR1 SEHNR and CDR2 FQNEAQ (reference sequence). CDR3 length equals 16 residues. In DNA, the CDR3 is TGTGCCAGCAGCTCTGGGACAGCCCGAAATTACAATGAGCAGTTCTTC. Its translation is CASSSGTARNYNEQFF.

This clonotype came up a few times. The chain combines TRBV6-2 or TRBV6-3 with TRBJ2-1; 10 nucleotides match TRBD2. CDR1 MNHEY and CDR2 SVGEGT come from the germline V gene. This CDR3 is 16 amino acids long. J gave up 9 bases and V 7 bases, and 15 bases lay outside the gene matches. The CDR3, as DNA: TGTGCCAGCAAGGAATTTGGGCTAGCGGGAGTTGGTGAGCAGTTCTTC. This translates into CASKEFGLAGVGEQFF.

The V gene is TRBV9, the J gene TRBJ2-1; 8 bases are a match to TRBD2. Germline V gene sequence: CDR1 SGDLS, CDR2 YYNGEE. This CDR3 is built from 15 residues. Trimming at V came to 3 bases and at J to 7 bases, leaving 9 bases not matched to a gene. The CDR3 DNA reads TGTGCCAGCAGCGAGGCCGGGCGGGAGGTGAATGAGCAGTTCTTC. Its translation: CASSEAGREVNEQFF. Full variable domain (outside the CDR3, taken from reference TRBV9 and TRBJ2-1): DSGVTQTPKHLITATGQRVTLRCSPRSGDLSVYWYQQSLDQGLQFLIQYYNGEERAKGNILERFSAQQFPDLHSELNLSSLELGDSALYFCASSEAGREVNEQFFGPGTRLTVL.